The 6 T cell receptor beta chains listed next were all sequenced from one sample in a study of long-term antiretroviral therapy in people with HIV. Survey-level resolution applied to immunoSEQ assay v3.0. Some clones are missing from TCRdb's copy, which holds only in-frame ones; the method was immunoSEQ multiplex PCR. The table lists roughly 28,000 clones, roughly 90% of them singletons. The material was unsorted PBMCs, obtained 3.1 years after starting antiretroviral therapy. Source of these receptors: a man aged 18-30 years with HIV.

The rearrangement links TRBV7-8 to TRBJ1-2, with 7 bases identical to TRBD1. This CDR3 has 14 residues. V shed 5 bases, J shed 5 bases, and the junction held 8 bases outside the gene matches. The V gene's germline CDR1 is SGHVS and CDR2 FQNEAQ. The CDR3 nucleotides read TGTGCCAGCAGCCGTGACAGGGACACTTATGGCTACACCTTC. Amino acids: CASSRDRDTYGYTF.

This clone occurred once. The chain is built from TRBV18 and TRBJ1-6; a weak D match, TRBD1 (6 bases). V lost 2 bases, J lost 9 bases, and 11 bases lay in between. The CDR3 loop spans 14 amino acids. CDR1 and CDR2 (germline): KGHSH, LQKENI. The CDR3 is CASSPKQGSSPLHF. Here the CDR3 DNA reads TGTGCCAGCTCACCAAAGCAGGGGAGTTCACCCCTCCACTTT.

The chain has TRBV2 and TRBJ2-1, with D uncertain. V was clipped by 5 bases and J by 10 bases, with 21 bases between them. The CDR3 has 15 amino acids. Germline CDR1 is SNHLY and CDR2 is FYNNEI. The CDR3 region is CASSLPPLDAEEQFF. CDR3 coding DNA: TGTGCCAGCAGTCTCCCCCCTCTCGATGCCGAGGAGCAGTTCTTC. The full variable domain, in which reference TRBV2 and TRBJ2-1 provide the parts outside the CDR3, is EPEVTQTPSHQVTQMGQEVILRCVPISNHLYFYWYRQILGQKVEFLVSFYNNEISEKSEIFDDQFSVERPDGSNFTLKIRSTKLEDSAMYFCASSLPPLDAEEQFFGPGTRLTVL.

This chain connects TRBV2 to TRBJ2-2; tentative D call: TRBD1 (6 bases). The CDR3 spans 14 residues. Between the trimmed V and J ends, which lost 8 bases and 7 bases, there was a span of 17 bases. CDR1 and CDR2 from the germline V gene are SNHLY and FYNNEI. The CDR3 reads CASRRQADGGELFF. CDR3 DNA sequence: TGTGCCAGCCGAAGACAGGCGGATGGCGGGGAGCTGTTTTTT.

V and J are TRBV6-1 and TRBJ2-2, with TRBD2 matching over 8 bases. This CDR3 is built from 15 residues. After removal of 5 bases from V and 4 bases from J, the junction contained 6 bases not matched to a gene. Germline lookup yields CDR1 MNHNS and CDR2 SASEGT. The CDR3 bases are TGTGCCAGCAGTTGGACTAGCTTGGCCACCGGGGAGCTGTTTTTT. Translating gives CASSWTSLATGELFF.

The chain combines TRBV25-1 with TRBJ2-1; TRBD1 is a possible D gene (5 bases). The CDR3 has 15 residues. The germline V gene encodes CDR1 MGHDK and CDR2 SYGVNS. Trimming pared 4 bases from V and 2 bases from J, leaving 12 bases between. The CDR3 reads CASSGRVPPYNEQFF. CDR3 coding DNA: TGTGCCAGCAGTGGCAGGGTCCCCCCCTACAATGAGCAGTTCTTC.